The 27 T cell receptor beta chains below were found in one sample sequenced in a study of shared clonotypes between healthy human individuals. The repertoire was sequenced with immunoSEQ multiplex PCR; TCRdb's copy has only in-frame clones and lacks some. The sample consists of 800,000 to 1,200,000 clones, 70% to 80% of them appearing once. The sample was memory CD4+ T cells from PBMCs. Subset described: CD45RA-negative fraction. Receptors originate from a man younger than 35 in good health. Some clones in this sample may be carry-over from other donors' samples.

The V gene is TRBV11-2, the J gene TRBJ2-5; 13 bases agree with TRBD2. Per the germline V gene, CDR1 is SGHAT and CDR2 is FQNNGV. The V gene end was trimmed by 5 bases and the J gene end by 5 bases; junction bases not matched to a gene: 14. The CDR3 loop spans 18 amino acids. The CDR3 is CASSTTSGRAGIRETQYF. The CDR3 DNA is TGTGCCAGCAGCACCACTAGCGGGAGGGCCGGGATCCGCGAGACCCAGTACTTC.

The chain combines TRBV28 with TRBJ1-5; D may be TRBD1 (5 bases). Per germline, CDR1 MDHEN and CDR2 SYDVKM. The CDR3 spans 14 residues. Trimming cost V 4 bases and J 7 bases, with 14 bases left between them. In DNA, the CDR3 is TGTGCCAGCAGTTCTCCAGGGTGGGGACAGCCCCAGCATTTT. Protein product: CASSSPGWGQPQHF.

This sequence joins TRBV7-6 and TRBJ1-3; the D is unclear. Per the germline V gene, CDR1 is SGHVS and CDR2 is FNYEAQ. The germline V and J ends were trimmed by 5 bases and 1 base, with 9 bases remaining between them. The CDR3 length is 14 residues. The DNA of the CDR3 is TGTGCCAGCAGCGTTTCCCTGTCTGGAAACACCATATATTTT. Protein sequence: CASSVSLSGNTIYF.

As DNA, the CDR3 is TGTGCCAGCGGGCCGAACTACGAGCAGTACTTC. This gives the protein CASGPNYEQYF. The chain joins TRBV6-6 to TRBJ2-7, with D unclear. CDR3 length equals 11 residues. V was pared by 8 bases and J by 3 bases, with 8 bases between. CDR1 MNHNY and CDR2 SVGAGI come from the germline V gene (reference sequence).

The chain carries TRBV28 and TRBJ1-2, with D tentatively TRBD1 (5 bases). In germline, CDR1 is MDHEN, CDR2 SYDVKM. The length of the CDR3 is 14 residues. Trimming removed 6 bases from V and 2 bases from J, with 13 bases in between. The CDR3 region has the DNA TGTGCCAGCAGGTGGTGGGGCTACAACTATGGCTACACCTTC. Protein: CASRWWGYNYGYTF.

This clone was observed once. The rearrangement uses TRBV29-1 and TRBJ2-6, with TRBD2 as a possible D gene (5 bases). The germline CDR1 and CDR2 sequences are SQVTM and ANQGSEA. CDR3 length: 16 residues. With 4 bases removed from V and 0 bases from J, the gap between germline ends came to 13 bases. This CDR3 is CSVVNTGYSGANVLTF. The CDR3 region has the DNA TGCAGCGTTGTTAACACGGGGTACTCTGGGGCCAACGTCCTGACTTTC.

The chain couples TRBV10-3 to TRBJ1-1; D might be TRBD1 (5 bases). This CDR3 comprises 15 residues. Trimming stripped 0 bases from V and 1 base from J, with 9 bases between. CDR1 is ENHRY and CDR2 is SYGVKD in the germline V gene. In DNA, the CDR3 is TGTGCCATCAGTGAGTCCGACAGAGAGAACACTGAAGCTTTCTTT. Translation gives CAISESDRENTEAFF.

The rearrangement joins TRBV9 to TRBJ2-3; 8 bases are shared with TRBD2. Germline V gene data show CDR1 as SGDLS and CDR2 as YYNGEE. CDR3 length: 17 amino acids. J lost 3 bases, V lost 0 bases, and 9 bases had no gene match. This chain's CDR3 is CASSVEREGRRTDTQYF. In nucleotides, the CDR3 is TGTGCCAGCAGCGTAGAACGGGAGGGCCGGAGGACAGATACGCAGTATTTT.

Concerning this clone: With a much larger clone just one base away, this may be a read error. Other DNA sequences in the sample encode the same CDR3. This chain links TRBV6-1 with TRBJ2-7; 9 bases agree with TRBD1. The CDR3 consists of 14 residues. The V gene's germline CDR1 is MNHNS and CDR2 SASEGT. J was trimmed by 3 bases and V by 6 bases; bases with no gene match: 6. This CDR3 reads CASSSGTGLYEQYF. The CDR3 bases are TGTGCCAGCAGCTCCGGGACAGGGCTCTACGAGCAGTACTTC.

The chain uses TRBV9 and TRBJ2-3; TRBD2 agrees at 11 bases. The CDR3 contains 17 residues. The germline gives CDR1 SGDLS, CDR2 YYNGEE. V dropped 0 bases and J dropped 3; count of bases not matched to a gene: 6. CDR3 amino acids: CASSVEVTSGSTDTQYF. CDR3 DNA: TGTGCCAGCAGCGTAGAGGTAACTAGCGGGAGTACAGATACGCAGTATTTT.

The chain has TRBV2 and TRBJ1-5, with D maybe TRBD1 (6 bases). Germline CDR1 and CDR2: SNHLY and FYNNEI. Trimming left V 2 bases short and J 7 bases short, with 12 bases between. CDR3 size: 14 residues. This CDR3 reads CASSEYREGQPQHF. The CDR3 region has the DNA TGTGCCAGCAGTGAATACAGGGAGGGACAGCCCCAGCATTTT.

J is TRBJ2-5 and V is TRBV30; D is perhaps TRBD1 (5 bases). Deletions cut 2 bases from V and 4 bases from J, with 8 bases between. The CDR3 sequence is 12 residues long. CDR1 and CDR2 (germline): GTSNPN, SVGIG (reference sequence). As DNA, the CDR3 is TGTGCCTGGAGTTTTAGGGGAGAGACCCAGTACTTC. Its protein product is CAWSFRGETQYF.

The V and J genes are TRBV4-1 and TRBJ2-7; 7 nucleotides agree with TRBD1. The V gene end was trimmed by 4 bases and the J gene end by 2 bases; junction bases not matched to a gene: 8. CDR1 is MGHRA and CDR2 is YSYEKL in the germline V gene. The CDR3 contains 15 residues. The CDR3 here is CASSRPGQKTYEQYF. Here the CDR3 DNA reads TGCGCCAGCAGCCGCCCGGGACAGAAGACCTACGAGCAGTACTTC.

This clone was counted a few times. The J gene is TRBJ1-1, the V gene TRBV6-6, with D unclear. CDR1 and CDR2 (germline): MNHNY, SVGAGI (reference sequence). The CDR3 length is 14 residues. V was cut by 6 bases and J by 0 bases, with 11 bases left in between. The CDR3 region is CASSRREMNTEAFF. The CDR3, as DNA: TGTGCCAGCAGCCGCCGGGAGATGAACACTGAAGCTTTCTTT.

V and J are TRBV6-4 and TRBJ2-1; 14 bases match TRBD2. This CDR3 comprises 15 residues. Germline CDR1 MRHNA, CDR2 SNTAGT. The J segment lost 10 bases and the V segment lost 6 bases, leaving 8 bases of the junction unmatched. The CDR3, as DNA: TGTGCCAGCAGCGCCGGGACTAGCGGGAGTTGGGAGCAGTTCTTC. It is translated as CASSAGTSGSWEQFF.

The J gene is TRBJ1-4, the V gene TRBV7-3; D possibly corresponds to TRBD1 (5 bases). This CDR3 spans 17 amino acids. V was pared by 4 bases and J by 2 bases, with 17 bases between. CDR1 is SGHTA, CDR2 FQGTGA, per germline. The CDR3 here is CASSYSPRQGTNEKLFF. The DNA for the CDR3 is TGTGCCAGCAGCTATAGCCCGCGCCAGGGCACTAATGAAAAACTGTTTTTT.

Remarks on this clone: Other DNA variants within this sample encode the same CDR3. This chain uses TRBV5-1 with TRBJ2-7; the match to TRBD1 covers 7 bases. CDR1 is SGHRS, CDR2 YFSETQ, per germline. The V and J ends lost 0 bases and 2 bases, in that order; junction bases with no gene match: 2. The CDR3 is 14 amino acids. The CDR3, as DNA: TGCGCCAGCAGCTTGGGACAGGGCCCCTACGAGCAGTACTTC. This codes for CASSLGQGPYEQYF.

This chain connects TRBV4-1 to TRBJ1-2, with a possible D match to TRBD1 (5 bases). V gave up 1 base and J gave up 7 bases, with 13 bases separating them. This CDR3 contains 14 residues. The germline V gene encodes CDR1 MGHRA and CDR2 YSYEKL. This CDR3 reads CASSQAAGFGGYTF. CDR3 nucleotides: TGCGCCAGCAGCCAAGCGGCAGGGTTCGGTGGCTACACCTTC.

CDR3 coding DNA: TGTGCCAGCAGTCGAGCGGGAACCTCCTACGAGCAGTACTTC. Translating gives CASSRAGTSYEQYF. V usage is TRBV27 and J usage is TRBJ2-7; 7 bases line up with TRBD2. Looked up from germline, CDR1 is MNHEY and CDR2 is SMNVEV (reference sequence). CDR3 length equals 14 residues. V shed 5 bases and J 0 bases; nucleotides not matched to a gene: 4.

This clone was detected once. The chain has TRBV5-1 and TRBJ1-2; D is unclear. CDR3 size: 15 residues. Germline CDR1 reads SGHRS; CDR2 reads YFSETQ. Trimming took 0 bases from V and 0 from J, leaving 9 bases between them. The CDR3 sequence is CASSLEGSANYGYTF. CDR3 DNA: TGCGCCAGCAGCTTGGAAGGGAGCGCTAACTATGGCTACACCTTC.

The gene calls are TRBV4-1 and TRBJ2-7; D is undetermined. Germline CDR1 is MGHRA and CDR2 is YSYEKL. V gave up 1 base and J gave up 2 bases, with 9 bases separating them. The length of the CDR3 is 14 residues. In nucleotides, the CDR3 is TGCGCCAGCAGCCAAGGCCTTTTGGCCTACGAGCAGTACTTC. Encoded protein: CASSQGLLAYEQYF.

CDR3: CASSLRSTGELFF. The DNA of the CDR3 is TGTGCCAGCAGCTTGAGGAGCACCGGGGAGCTGTTTTTT. The chain joins TRBV11-3 to TRBJ2-2; no clear D gene. The CDR3 is made up of 13 amino acids. V shed 3 bases and J shed 4 bases, with 6 bases lying between them. Germline V gene lookup returns CDR1 SGHNT and CDR2 YENEEA.

The genes are TRBV6-5 and TRBJ1-1, with D tentatively TRBD1 (6 bases). The CDR3 extends over 13 amino acids. Germline lookup yields CDR1 MNHEY and CDR2 SVGAGI. V shed 4 bases and J shed 5 bases, with 11 bases lying between them. The CDR3 here is CASSSDRGTEAFF. CDR3 DNA: TGTGCCAGCAGTTCGGACAGAGGGACTGAAGCTTTCTTT.

The rearrangement uses TRBV28 and TRBJ2-7; D may correspond to TRBD1 or TRBD2 (6 bases each). This CDR3 has 13 amino acids. CDR1 MDHEN and CDR2 SYDVKM come from the germline V gene. V shed 7 bases and J shed 3 bases, with 13 bases lying between them. This CDR3 reads CASTSGAYYEQYF. The CDR3 DNA sequence: TGTGCCAGCACCTCGGGGGCTTACTACGAGCAGTACTTC.

This rearrangement joins TRBV7-6 to TRBJ1-4, with D perhaps matching TRBD1 (5 bases). Germline V gene sequence: CDR1 SGHVS, CDR2 FNYEAQ. V shed 2 bases and J shed 7 bases, with 14 bases lying between them. CDR3 length: 15 residues. CDR3 sequence (DNA): TGTGCCAGCAGCTTATTAGGGAATGGGGGTGAAAAACTGTTTTTT. Translated, it gives CASSLLGNGGEKLFF.

The chain employs TRBV28 and TRBJ2-7; tentatively, D is TRBD2 (6 bases). Germline V gene data show CDR1 as MDHEN and CDR2 as SYDVKM. The V and J ends lost 4 bases and 1 base respectively, with 14 bases between them. This CDR3 has 15 amino acids. The CDR3 is CASSWRGGSSYEQYF. CDR3 sequence (DNA): TGTGCCAGCAGTTGGCGGGGAGGCAGTTCCTACGAGCAGTACTTC.

CDR3 region: CASSFSVNTDTQYF. CDR3 in DNA: TGTGCCAGCAGCTTCTCGGTGAACACAGATACGCAGTATTTT. The chain links TRBV5-5 to TRBJ2-3; D gene uncertain. The V gene lost 2 bases and the J gene lost 2 bases, with 9 bases spanning the gap. Germline CDR1 is SGHKS and CDR2 is YYEKEE (reference sequence). The length of the CDR3 is 14 residues.